The 30 T cell receptor beta chains listed next were all sequenced from one sample in a study of regulatory T cells in long-lasting Graves disease. HTBI primers from iRepertoire and Arm-PCR of CDR3 regions yielded the TCR beta libraries. MiXCR, applied by TCRdb to the multiplex PCR reads, yields one record per CDR3 protein. The repertoire holds 400,000 to 550,000 distinct CDR3 sequences, with 16% as singletons. Indicated time point: newly diagnosed GD, antithyroid drugs for less than 3 months. Extracted RNA from PBMCs served as the source of the TCR library. The same data also contributed to another study, on T cells in Graves' hyperthyroidism and ophthalmopathy.

This specimen consisted of peripheral blood mononuclear cells (PBMCs), obtained at new diagnosis, from a patient treated with antithyroid drugs. Receptors were obtained from a woman under 30 with Graves disease.

V is TRBV7-9 and J is TRBJ1-4, with 9 bases fitting TRBD1. The V and J ends lost 5 bases and 8 bases, in that order; junction bases with no gene match: 9. The CDR3 spans 15 residues. Germline V gene sequence: CDR1 SEHNR, CDR2 FQNEAQ (reference sequence). CDR3 in amino acids: CASSGGQGLREKLFF. As DNA, the CDR3 is TGTGCCAGCAGCGGGGGACAGGGTTTAAGGGAAAAACTGTTTTTT.

This clonotype showed up just a few times. The chain is built from TRBV5-5 and TRBJ1-1; D may be TRBD1 (5 bases). The CDR3 runs to 14 residues. V lost 1 base and J 4 bases, leaving 11 bases between the germline ends. CDR1 and CDR2 (germline): SGHKS, YYEKEE (reference sequence). CDR3 in DNA: TGTGCCAGCAGCTTGATAGGGACGGGCACTGAAGCTTTCTTT. As protein: CASSLIGTGTEAFF. The full variable domain, with the rest looked up from reference TRBV5-5 and TRBJ1-1, is DAGVTQSPTHLIKTRGQQVTLRCSPISGHKSVSWYQQVLGQGPQFIFQYYEKEERGRGNFPDRFSARQFPNYSSELNVNALLLGDSALYLCASSLIGTGTEAFFGQGTRLTVV.

J is TRBJ2-5 and V is TRBV14, with 10 bases aligning to TRBD2. CDR3 length: 16 amino acids. The V gene's germline CDR1 is SGHDN and CDR2 FVKESK. The trim removed 0 bases at V and 4 bases at J, leaving 5 bases unmatched. CDR3 DNA sequence: TGTGCCAGCAGCCAAGAGACAGCGGGAGGGAGAGAGACCCAGTACTTC. As protein: CASSQETAGGRETQYF.

This clonotype came up many times. CDR3 residues: CASSFRTGTTFF. The CDR3, as DNA: TGTGCCAGCAGCTTTAGGACAGGGACGACTTTCTTT. The chain couples TRBV7-8 to TRBJ1-1, with 8 nucleotides matching TRBD1. The CDR3 has 12 residues. CDR1 SGHVS and CDR2 FQNEAQ come from the germline V gene. J lost 12 bases, V lost 3 bases, and 6 bases had no gene match.

V and J are TRBV28 and TRBJ2-7; D is uncertain. The germline V and J ends were trimmed by 5 bases and 1 base, with 9 bases remaining between them. This CDR3 region has 13 residues. CDR1 MDHEN and CDR2 SYDVKM come from the germline V gene. The CDR3 bases are TGTGCCAGCAGTCTCCGGCTGTCCTACGAGCAGTACTTC. This sequence encodes CASSLRLSYEQYF.

This clonotype was seen more than once but under ten times. The chain joins TRBV3-1 to TRBJ2-1; possible D gene TRBD1, 5 bases. The germline gives CDR1 LGHDT, CDR2 YNNKEL (reference sequence). Trimming stripped 2 bases from V and 3 bases from J, with 11 bases between. The CDR3 has 15 residues. The CDR3 here is CASSQSPGHYNEQFF. CDR3 bases: TGTGCCAGCAGCCAATCCCCCGGACACTACAATGAGCAGTTCTTC.

With respect to this clonotype: Possible read error: a much larger clone is one base away. J is TRBJ2-1 and V is TRBV11-2; 11 positions match TRBD1. This CDR3 comprises 14 residues. The germline gives CDR1 SGHAT, CDR2 FQNNGV. CDR3 sequence: CAGARTGGNNGQFF. CDR3 nucleotides: TGTGCCGGGGCCCGGACAGGGGGCAACAATGGGCAGTTCTTC.

The chain couples TRBV6-1 to TRBJ1-5; no reliable D call. Germline-derived CDR1 and CDR2 are MNHNS and SASEGT. The ends were cut back, 7 bases at V and 5 bases at J, with 18 bases in the middle. CDR3 length equals 15 residues. DNA of the CDR3: TGTGCCAGCAACACCGAAGGGTTTGGGGATCAGCCCCAGCATTTT. Its translation is CASNTEGFGDQPQHF.

A word on this clonotype: Relative to the germline gene, one junction end is altered; a read error may explain this. The chain recombines TRBV5-5 with TRBJ2-1; D is uncertain. The CDR3 is made up of 12 amino acids. Germline CDR1 and CDR2: SGHKS and YYEKEE (reference sequence). CDR3 coding DNA: TGTACCAGCAGCGCGGACGCCTACGAGCAGTTCTTC. Translation: CTSSADAYEQFF.

The chain recombines TRBV20-1 with TRBJ2-7; D perhaps matches TRBD1 (6 bases). This CDR3 has 15 residues. CDR1 DFQATT and CDR2 SNEGSKA come from the germline V gene (reference sequence). V was shortened by 0 bases and J by 2 bases, with 14 bases between the two germline ends. The CDR3 DNA reads TGCAGTGCTAGAGATAGGGGACAACCAACCTACGAGCAGTACTTC. This translates into CSARDRGQPTYEQYF.

The chain couples TRBV20-1 to TRBJ2-7; TRBD2 might be the D (6 bases). V lost 3 bases to trimming and J lost 2 bases, with 11 bases between them. This CDR3 contains 13 residues. CDR1 is DFQATT, CDR2 SNEGSKA, per germline (reference sequence). CDR3 nucleotides: TGCAGTGCTAGTGGGGACTTAGCCTACGAGCAGTACTTC. Residues: CSASGDLAYEQYF.

This clonotype occurred many times. The chain recombines TRBV15 with TRBJ2-4; D perhaps matches TRBD2 (5 bases). V lost 8 bases and J lost 7, with 12 bases in between. Germline values: CDR1 LNHNV, CDR2 YYDKDF (reference sequence). The CDR3 runs to 12 residues. CDR3 in amino acids: CATVDFGNIQYF. The CDR3 DNA sequence: TGTGCCACCGTGGACTTTGGGAACATTCAGTACTTC.

V is TRBV7-9 and J is TRBJ2-5, with 12 bases aligning to TRBD2. The germline CDR1 and CDR2 sequences are SEHNR and FQNEAQ (reference sequence). The CDR3 length is 18 residues. With V trimmed by 5 bases and J by 5 bases, 15 bases remained unmatched. The CDR3 is CASSQEPLAGGSGETQYF. Written as DNA, the CDR3 is TGTGCCAGCAGCCAAGAACCCCTAGCGGGAGGGTCAGGGGAGACCCAGTACTTC.

V usage is TRBV28 and J usage is TRBJ2-2; tentative D call: TRBD2 (5 bases). The V end lost 8 bases, the J end lost 7 bases, and 17 bases lay between the germline ends. CDR3 size: 14 residues. The V gene's germline CDR1 is MDHEN and CDR2 SYDVKM. The CDR3 DNA reads TGTGCCAGCCGGGGTTTCGGAATTCACGGGGAGCTGTTTTTT. Encoded protein: CASRGFGIHGELFF.

This chain joins TRBV11-2 and TRBJ2-1; TRBD2 agrees at 10 bases. Germline CDR1 reads SGHAT; CDR2 reads FQNNGV. V shed 5 bases and J 4 bases; nucleotides not matched to a gene: 17. The CDR3 loop spans 19 amino acids. The CDR3: CASSLTTTEREGPYNEQFF. The CDR3 DNA follows: TGTGCCAGCAGCCTAACAACCACTGAGCGGGAGGGCCCTTACAATGAGCAGTTCTTC.

Ten or more counts support this clonotype. This chain connects TRBV12-3 or TRBV12-4 to TRBJ2-5, with D maybe TRBD1 (6 bases). This CDR3 spans 15 amino acids. V was trimmed by 4 bases and J by 4 bases, leaving 16 bases between them. CDR3 region: CASSWERGGGETQYF. The CDR3 DNA is TGTGCCAGCAGTTGGGAACGTGGGGGCGGAGAGACCCAGTACTTC.

This clonotype was counted many times. The CDR3 reads CASSLGPAGGAYEQYF. As DNA, the CDR3 is TGTGCCAGCAGCTTAGGCCCAGCGGGAGGGGCCTACGAGCAGTACTTC. V and J are TRBV7-9 and TRBJ2-7; 10 nucleotides match TRBD2. Per germline, CDR1 SEHNR and CDR2 FQNEAQ (reference sequence). J gave up 2 bases and V 1 base, and 5 bases lay outside the gene matches. This CDR3 comprises 16 residues.

This clonotype was counted many times. The J gene is TRBJ1-2, the V gene TRBV28, with TRBD1 identical over 7 bases. CDR3 length: 14 amino acids. The germline V gene has CDR1 MDHEN and CDR2 SYDVKM. Trimming removed 5 bases from V and 4 bases from J; junction bases left unmatched: 7. The DNA for the CDR3 is TGTGCCAGCAGTACGTCCGGGACAGTCTATGGCTACACCTTC. Translating it yields CASSTSGTVYGYTF.

This clonotype was detected ten times or more. The chain couples TRBV27 to TRBJ1-1; no reliable D call. The CDR3 extends over 13 amino acids. Germline CDR1 is MNHEY and CDR2 is SMNVEV (reference sequence). Trimming cost V 5 bases and J 8 bases, with 15 bases left between them. CDR3 sequence: CASSLGPVAEAFF. Here the CDR3 DNA reads TGTGCCAGCAGTCTGGGCCCTGTGGCAGAAGCTTTCTTT.

This rearrangement joins TRBV19 to TRBJ1-5, with a possible D match to TRBD1 (6 bases). The V gene lost 4 bases and the J gene lost 1 base, with 11 bases spanning the gap. The length of the CDR3 is 15 residues. Germline V CDR1 and CDR2: LNHDA, SQIVND (reference sequence). The CDR3 DNA reads as TGTGCCAGTAGTACGACAGGAGGAAGCAATCAGCCCCAGCATTTT. Protein: CASSTTGGSNQPQHF.

The chain combines TRBV29-1 with TRBJ1-5, with TRBD1 matching over 7 bases. The V segment lost 5 bases and the J segment 1 base; nucleotides outside the gene matches: 5. The CDR3 length is 14 residues. Germline CDR1 is SQVTM and CDR2 is ANQGSEA. The CDR3 coding sequence is TGCAGCGTTCGGGACAGCGGGAGCAATCAGCCCCAGCATTTT. It translates to CSVRDSGSNQPQHF.

The sample holds many counts of this clonotype. This chain joins TRBV12-3 or TRBV12-4 and TRBJ2-3, with 11 positions matching TRBD2. V dropped 5 bases and J dropped 2; count of bases not matched to a gene: 9. The CDR3 length is 17 residues. CDR3 residues: CASSHTSGSPSTDTQYF. CDR3 bases: TGTGCCAGCAGTCATACTAGCGGGAGTCCCTCCACAGATACGCAGTATTTT.

This clonotype was counted a few times. The chain employs TRBV10-3 and TRBJ1-1, with D unclear. The germline V and J ends were trimmed by 4 bases and 0 bases, with 12 bases remaining between them. Germline V gives CDR1 ENHRY, CDR2 SYGVKD. The CDR3 is 15 amino acids. CDR3 sequence: CAISVKGTMNTEAFF. The CDR3 DNA reads TGTGCCATCAGTGTAAAGGGCACCATGAACACTGAAGCTTTCTTT.

This clonotype occurred many times. V and J are TRBV4-1 and TRBJ2-3; D call uncertain. Trimming stripped 0 bases from V and 2 bases from J, with 9 bases between. The CDR3 has 15 amino acids. CDR1 MGHRA and CDR2 YSYEKL come from the germline V gene. In nucleotides, the CDR3 is TGCGCCAGCAGCCAAGATCGGTCACACACAGATACGCAGTATTTT. Protein: CASSQDRSHTDTQYF.

This clonotype was detected ten times or more. This sequence joins TRBV6-2 or TRBV6-3 and TRBJ2-1, with 15 bases matching TRBD2. The germline V gene has CDR1 MNHEY and CDR2 SVGEGT. V shed 0 bases, J shed 2 bases, and the junction held 11 bases outside the gene matches. The CDR3 consists of 21 residues. The CDR3 spells CASSYSPGTSGRTITYNEQFF. CDR3 DNA: TGTGCCAGCAGTTACTCACCCGGGACTAGCGGGAGGACTATTACCTACAATGAGCAGTTCTTC.

As regards this clonotype: Possible read error: a much larger clone is one base away. The V gene is TRBV7-2, the J gene TRBJ2-5; weak D call: TRBD1 (6 bases). CDR3 length: 14 residues. CDR1 is SGHTA and CDR2 is FQGNSA in the germline V gene. The V end lost 5 bases, the J end lost 7 bases, and 17 bases lay between the germline ends. In nucleotides, the CDR3 is TGTGCCAGCAGCCCAACACAGGGCGGAGGGACCCAGTACTTC. Residues: CASSPTQGGGTQYF.

This clonotype was seen at least ten times. The chain carries TRBV3-1 and TRBJ1-1; 9 bases are shared with TRBD1. Trimming took 7 bases from V and 3 from J; bases not matched to a gene: 9. This CDR3 region has 15 residues. Germline values: CDR1 LGHDT, CDR2 YNNKEL (reference sequence). The DNA of the CDR3 is TGTGCCAGCACCGCCCCGACAGGGGGGTACACTGAAGCTTTCTTT. This codes for CASTAPTGGYTEAFF.

The chain links TRBV6-1 to TRBJ2-7, with 10 bases lining up with TRBD2. The ends lost 7 bases at V and 2 bases at J; junction bases unmatched: 8. Germline values: CDR1 MNHNS, CDR2 SASEGT. CDR3 size: 15 residues. CDR3 in DNA: TGTGCCAGCAAACCAAGGACTAGCGGTACCTACGAGCAGTACTTC. Translating it yields CASKPRTSGTYEQYF.

This clonotype appeared many times. CDR3 nucleotide sequence: TGTGCCAGCAGCCCCGGTAGAGGGGAAAAACTGTTTTTT. The encoded protein is CASSPGRGEKLFF. The chain combines TRBV3-1 with TRBJ1-4; D unresolved. In germline, CDR1 is LGHDT, CDR2 YNNKEL (reference sequence). The V and J ends lost 4 bases and 8 bases respectively, with 11 bases between them. The CDR3 covers 13 residues.

The chain is built from TRBV7-3 and TRBJ2-1; 9 bases are shared with TRBD2. This CDR3 spans 18 amino acids. Germline trimming cut 5 bases from V and 5 bases from J; bases unmatched to any gene: 16. CDR1 and CDR2 from the germline V gene are SGHTA and FQGTGA. In DNA, the CDR3 is TGTGCCAGCAGCCGAACCTCCGGGGGGGCGGGAGGGGACAATGAGCAGTTCTTC. Its protein is CASSRTSGGAGGDNEQFF.